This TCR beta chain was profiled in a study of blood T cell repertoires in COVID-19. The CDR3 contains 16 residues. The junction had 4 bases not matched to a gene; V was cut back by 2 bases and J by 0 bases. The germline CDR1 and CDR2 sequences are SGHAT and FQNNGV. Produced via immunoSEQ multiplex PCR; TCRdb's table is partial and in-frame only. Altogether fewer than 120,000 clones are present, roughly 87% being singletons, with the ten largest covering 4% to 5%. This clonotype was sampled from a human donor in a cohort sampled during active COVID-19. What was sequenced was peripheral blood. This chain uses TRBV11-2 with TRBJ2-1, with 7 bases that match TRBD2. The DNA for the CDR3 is TGTGCCAGCAGCTTACTGACTAGCTTCTCCTACAATGAGCAGTTCTTC. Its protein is CASSLLTSFSYNEQFF.